These T cell receptor beta chains were read from a single sample in a study of T cells of healthy individuals. TCRdb re-analysed the 5' RACE reads in MiXCR, keeping a single row per CDR3 protein. Among 85,000 to 100,000 distinct CDR3 sequences, around 17% were seen once, and the ten largest hold more than 5.5%. Source of these receptors: a human donor in good health. CDR3s include the opening cysteine and the closing phenylalanine or tryptophan. Fields, in order: V gene, D gene, clone size, CDR3 length, J gene, CDR3 DNA, CDR3 protein. D genes are given only for firm matches. Clone size, where shown, is once, few, many, or a class for clones that have expanded.

TRBV7-2	.	many	15	TRBJ1-5	TGTGCCAGCAGCTTAATTCGGGATAGCAATCAGCCCCAGCATTTT	CASSLIRDSNQPQHF
TRBV4-1	.	.	17	TRBJ2-4	TGCGCCAGCAGCCAATTTCGGTCGGGGGGCTTCAAAAACATTCAGTACTTC	CASSQFRSGGFKNIQYF
TRBV18	TRBD2	many	16	TRBJ2-1	TGTGCCAGCTCACCATATGTGACTAGCGTAAGTGGTGAGCAGTTCTTC	CASSPYVTSVSGEQFF
TRBV6-1	.	few	12	TRBJ1-2	TGTGCCAGCAGCCGCGGGGAATATGGCTACACCTTC	CASSRGEYGYTF
TRBV9	.	many	17	TRBJ2-3	TGTGCCAGCAGCGTAGGTACTACCGCGAGAGCCTGGGATACGCAGTATTTT	CASSVGTTARAWDTQYF
TRBV23-1	.	.	15	TRBJ1-1	TGCGCCAGCACCCTTCGGCAGAGTGAGAACACTGAAGCTTTCTTT	CASTLRQSENTEAFF
TRBV6-2/TRBV6-3	.	.	18	TRBJ2-5	TGTGCCAGCAGTTACTCGATTAGGTTGGCTACAGACCAAGAGACCCAGTACTTC	CASSYSIRLATDQETQYF
TRBV2	.	few	12	TRBJ2-1	TGTGCCAGCACCCCGCGAGGGGCTGAGCAGTTCTTC	CASTPRGAEQFF
TRBV28	.	.	16	TRBJ2-1	TGTGCCAGCAGTTCGCCCACGCGTCCCTTTTTGTATGAGCAGTTCTTC	CASSSPTRPFLYEQFF
TRBV7-2	TRBD1	many	14	TRBJ2-5	TGTGCCAGCAGCCCAGACAGGGGGCAAGAGACCCAGTACTTC	CASSPDRGQETQYF
TRBV5-6	TRBD1	few	14	TRBJ1-4	TGTGCCAGCAGCTTGATCGACAGGGGTGAAAAACTGTTTTTT	CASSLIDRGEKLFF
TRBV29-1	.	few	17	TRBJ1-5	TGCAGCGTTGTAGGGAGCAGGGAAGCCGGCGGAAATCAGCCCCAGCATTTT	CSVVGSREAGGNQPQHF
TRBV10-3	.	few	13	TRBJ1-6	TGTGCCATCAGCCCACAGGGTAGTTCACCCCTCCACTTT	CAISPQGSSPLHF
TRBV6-5	TRBD1	few	14	TRBJ1-2	TGTGCCAGCGGAGACTGGGGGACAGCCTATGGCTACACCTTC	CASGDWGTAYGYTF
TRBV21-1	.	few	13	TRBJ2-7	TGTGCCAGCAGCCACGATGAGGACTACGAGCAGTACTTC	CASSHDEDYEQYF
TRBV5-1	.	.	15	TRBJ1-1	TGCGCCAGCAGCTTGGCGGGGGGGGCTGAGACTGAAGCTTTCTTT	CASSLAGGAETEAFF
TRBV3-1	.	.	14	TRBJ2-7	TGTGCCAGCAGCCCCGGCAGGTTTTTCGACGAGCAGTACTTC	CASSPGRFFDEQYF
TRBV5-1	TRBD1	.	14	TRBJ2-1	TGCGCCAGCAGGGAAAACAGGGGGCAAAATGAGCAGTTCTTC	CASRENRGQNEQFF
TRBV6-1	.	.	15	TRBJ2-7	TGTGCCAGCAGTCCGGGACATTTCAGCTCCTACGAGCAGTACTTC	CASSPGHFSSYEQYF
TRBV6-5	.	.	15	TRBJ2-2	TGTGCCAGCAGAGAAGGACAGTCGAACACCGGGGAGCTGTTTTTT	CASREGQSNTGELFF
TRBV6-2/TRBV6-3	TRBD2	few	15	TRBJ2-1	TGTGCCAGCAGTTACTGGCTAGCGGAGGGGAATGAGCAGTTCTTC	CASSYWLAEGNEQFF
TRBV12-3/TRBV12-4	.	few	14	TRBJ1-5	TGTGCCAGCAGTTTTTCGGGGAGCAATCAGCCCCAGCATTTT	CASSFSGSNQPQHF
TRBV2	TRBD1	many	16	TRBJ1-5	TGTGCCAGCAGGGTAGACAGGGGGTTTAGCAATCAGCCCCAGCATTTT	CASRVDRGFSNQPQHF
TRBV20-1	.	.	13	TRBJ2-3	TGCAGTGCTATCGGCGGGAGCACAGATACGCAGTATTTT	CSAIGGSTDTQYF
TRBV6-4	.	many	13	TRBJ2-1	TGTGCCAGCAGTGAGGGGGAGTCGGGGGAGCAGTTCTTC	CASSEGESGEQFF
TRBV11-2	TRBD1	many	15	TRBJ1-6	TGTGCCAGCAGCTCAGGGGGACAGCCCCGTCCACCCCTCCACTTT	CASSSGGQPRPPLHF